This TCR beta chain was captured in a study of blood T cell repertoires in COVID-19. J was trimmed by 4 bases and V by 5 bases; bases with no gene match: 2. The V gene's germline CDR1 is SGHTA and CDR2 FQGNSA. CDR3 length: 15 amino acids. Participants' reported clinical history set cohort assignment. Libraries were prepared by immunoSEQ multiplex PCR; TCRdb keeps only in-frame clonotypes and omits some of them. In the table there are 300,000 to 350,000 clones, approximately 88% of which are singletons. The sequenced material came from PBMCs or T cells enriched from blood (not recorded which). The rearrangement uses TRBV7-2 and TRBJ2-3; 14 bases are shared with TRBD2. This TCR derives from a woman aged 18-30 years who had recovered from COVID-19. CDR3 nucleotides: TGTGCCAGCAGCCAGACTAGCGGGGGGGCAGATACGCAGTATTTT. Translation: CASSQTSGGADTQYF.